This T cell receptor beta chain came from a study of OX40 agonist ivuxolimab in advanced cancers. Some background on the complete study: Ivuxolimab was a fully human IgG2 agonistic monoclonal antibody targeting the costimulatory receptor OX40 (CD134). Intravenous ivuxolimab was administered to patients every 2 weeks at six dose levels: 0.01, 0.1, 0.3, 1.5, 3 and 10 mg/kg. Among the 50 to 55 dose-escalation patients, roughly 20 had hepatocellular carcinoma, some 15 melanoma, 9 renal cell carcinoma and 9 head and neck cancer. Partial responses occurred in three dose-escalation patients, of whom one had hepatocellular carcinoma and two had cutaneous melanoma. Patients were allowed to have had prior anti-PD-1, anti-PD-L1 or anti-CTLA-4 therapy, and 30% to 40% of the dose-escalation patients had previously received checkpoint inhibitors. The paper describes the monotherapy dose-escalation part (N ≈ 49 patients) of the phase I trial of ivuxolimab. The dose-escalation cohort was 80% to 90% male with a mean age of 60 years, ranging from about 23 to 85. The purpose of peripheral TCRbeta sequencing was to test whether ivuxolimab changed TCR sequence diversity and led to clonal T-cell expansion.

General conclusions and limits of the study: The antigen specificity of the clonally expanded peripheral T cells was not determined. Low levels of normalized T-cell clonal expansion were also seen in some patients who did not respond. Partial responders in the 0.1-3.0 mg/kg groups had among the lowest normalized peripheral clonal expansion, especially among CD8+ T cells. After ivuxolimab, more expanded clones were found on average in CD8+ T cells than in CD4+ T cells. At doses of 0.1 to 3.0 mg/kg, clonal expansion of both CD4+ and CD8+ blood T cells was observed from baseline to week 6.

This clone is characterized as medium-sized (0.01 to 0.1%). The antigen it binds to is not known. No per-base quality is available; no much larger clone lies one base away. For sequencing of the TCRbeta CDR3 region, genomic DNA was extracted from the sorted cells. The immunoSEQ Assay was used to sequence the TCRbeta CDR3 regions. Held by TCRdb, this immuneACCESS table contains in-frame sequences only and omits some clones. Under half of the omission traces to an unresolved V gene where checked; the cause of the rest is unknown. Counted in this sample were some 39,000 clones; roughly 77% of them appeared once. The ten largest make up 20% to 25% of the sample. The trial excluded patients who had a history of autoimmune disease or were on systemic immunosuppression. Peripheral blood for TCR sequencing was collected from all dose cohorts at baseline, on cycle 4 day 1, and on cycle 7 day 1. Samples were obtained from an open-label, multicenter, first-in-human phase I dose-escalation trial of ivuxolimab. Adults with locally advanced or metastatic melanoma, renal cell, hepatocellular, or head and neck squamous cell carcinoma were enrolled in the trial. Before TCR sequencing, CD4+ T cells and CD8+ T cells were sorted from peripheral blood as separate populations.

This clonotype originated in an adult with an advanced solid tumor such as melanoma, head and neck, liver or kidney cancer. This sample comprised CD4+ or CD8+ T cells sorted from blood, obtained in a trial of the OX40 agonist ivuxolimab.

CDR3 region: CASTRQGTIDTQYF. The bases read TGTGCCAGCACCAGACAGGGGACAATAGATACGCAGTATTTT. The rearranged segments are TRBV6-1 and TRBJ2-3; TRBD1 matches 8 bases in the middle. From V the trimming removes 7 bases and from J it removes 5 bases, while the gene matches leave 8 bases of the junction unaccounted for. From a lookup of the germline V gene, CDR1 and CDR2 are MNHNS and SASEGT. From cysteine to phenylalanine, the CDR3 is 14 amino acids long. This entry keeps only the CDR3 DNA: 42 bases, framed from base 1.